This passage covers 31 T cell receptor beta chains from one sample sequenced in a study of blood T cell repertoires in COVID-19. TCRdb's copy holds only in-frame clones and misses some; the assay was immunoSEQ multiplex PCR. The data show roughly 120,000 clones, approximately 90% seen once. Sequencing was carried out using peripheral blood. The receptors here all came from a man in his forties or fifties with COVID-19, enrolled during active disease.

The chain links TRBV2 to TRBJ2-7; 7 bases map to TRBD2. V dropped 3 bases and J dropped 2; count of bases not matched to a gene: 7. This CDR3 is built from 15 residues. CDR1 and CDR2 from the germline V gene are SNHLY and FYNNEI. DNA for the CDR3: TGTGCCAGCAGTGATTCAAGCGGGGTTCCCTACGAGCAGTACTTC. It codes for CASSDSSGVPYEQYF.

The chain employs TRBV28 and TRBJ1-2; D is ambiguous. V lost 2 bases and J 7 bases, leaving 11 bases between the germline ends. CDR1 and CDR2 (germline): MDHEN, SYDVKM. The CDR3 is 13 residues long. Here the CDR3 DNA reads TGTGCCAGCAGTTTAACCCGACAAGGTGGCTACACCTTC. It encodes CASSLTRQGGYTF.

The rearrangement links TRBV5-1 to TRBJ2-3; D is undetermined. V was pared by 1 base and J by 4 bases, with 22 bases between. Germline CDR1 SGHRS, CDR2 YFSETQ. This CDR3 has 18 residues. The CDR3 loop reads CASSLLNRPALISDTQYF. CDR3 bases: TGCGCCAGCAGCTTGCTTAATCGTCCAGCGTTGATTTCAGATACGCAGTATTTT.

V and J are TRBV6-5 and TRBJ1-2, with 9 bases identical to TRBD1. Germline assignment: CDR1 MNHEY and CDR2 SVGAGI. The CDR3 totals 13 residues. V dropped 6 bases and J dropped 7; count of bases not matched to a gene: 6. The CDR3 loop is CASRRDREGGYTF. The CDR3 coding sequence is TGTGCCAGCAGAAGGGACAGGGAAGGTGGCTACACCTTC.

The chain couples TRBV12-3 or TRBV12-4 to TRBJ1-2, with D tentatively TRBD1 (6 bases). This CDR3 is 13 amino acids long. V lost 5 bases and J lost 2, with 9 bases in between. CDR3 sequence reads: CASSADRNYGYTF. CDR3 nucleotides: TGTGCCAGCAGTGCCGACAGGAACTATGGCTACACCTTC.

The chain is built from TRBV13 and TRBJ2-1, with a tentative D call TRBD2 (6 bases). The CDR3 totals 13 residues. The germline V gene encodes CDR1 PRHDT and CDR2 FYEKMQ (reference sequence). V gave up 5 bases and J gave up 10 bases, with 15 bases separating them. CDR3 loop: CASSLSGAKEQFF. The CDR3 DNA is TGTGCCAGCAGCCTATCGGGAGCGAAGGAGCAGTTCTTC. Drawing the rest from reference TRBV13 and TRBJ2-1, the complete variable domain is AAGVIQSPRHLIKEKRETATLKCYPIPRHDTVYWYQQGPGQDPQFLISFYEKMQSDKGSIPDRFSAQQFSDYHSELNMSSLELGDSALYFCASSLSGAKEQFFGPGTRLTVL.

The V and J genes are TRBV3-1 (or the pseudogene TRBV3-2) and TRBJ1-1; unclear D gene. Germline V gene sequence: CDR1 LGHDT, CDR2 YNNKEL (reference sequence). V was clipped by 3 bases and J by 1 base, with 6 bases between them. The length of the CDR3 is 13 residues. The CDR3 loop reads CASSQAENTEAFF. CDR3 in DNA: TGTGCCAGCAGCCAGGCAGAGAACACTGAAGCTTTCTTT.

In nucleotides, the CDR3 is TGCGCCAGCAGCCAAGTCCCGCGCTCTGGGGCCAACGTCCTGACTTTC. It yields the protein CASSQVPRSGANVLTF. The chain carries TRBV4-3 and TRBJ2-6; D uncertain. Trimming shortened V by 1 base and J by 0 bases, and 7 bases separated the two germline ends. The CDR3 has 16 amino acids. Germline CDR1 LGHNA, CDR2 YSLEER.

The chain's CDR3 is CASSRDSFTGLHEQYF. Written as DNA, the CDR3 is TGTGCCAGCAGCCGGGACTCCTTTACTGGCCTTCACGAGCAGTACTTC. The V call is TRBV28, the J call TRBJ2-7; maybe TRBD2 (6 bases). There are 16 residues in the CDR3. Trimming removed 6 bases from V and 5 bases from J, with 23 bases in between. The germline V gene encodes CDR1 MDHEN and CDR2 SYDVKM.

The chain combines TRBV5-1 with TRBJ2-5; 8 bases match TRBD2. The junction had 6 bases not matched to a gene; V was cut back by 3 bases and J by 2 bases. Germline V gene sequence: CDR1 SGHRS, CDR2 YFSETQ. The length of the CDR3 is 15 residues. The CDR3 DNA reads TGCGCCAGCAGCTGGGAGGCGGGGGGACAAGAGACCCAGTACTTC. Translated: CASSWEAGGQETQYF.

The V and J genes are TRBV4-2 and TRBJ1-5; no reliable D call. This CDR3 has 15 residues. V dropped 3 bases and J dropped 1 base, with 10 bases sitting between them. The germline V gene has CDR1 LGHNA and CDR2 YNFKEQ. CDR3 sequence: CASSQGEGSNQPQHF. The DNA for the CDR3 is TGTGCCAGCAGCCAGGGTGAGGGCAGCAATCAGCCCCAGCATTTT.

This clone was detected once. The chain employs TRBV6-1 and TRBJ2-6, with 7 bases that match TRBD1. V trimming: 3 bases; J trimming: 2 bases; junction bases outside the gene matches: 7. There are 17 residues in the CDR3. CDR1 and CDR2 from the germline V gene are MNHNS and SASEGT. CDR3 sequence: CASSDRQGRAGANVLTF. The CDR3 nucleotides are TGTGCCAGCAGTGATCGACAGGGTAGGGCTGGGGCCAACGTCCTGACTTTC.

This clone was picked up one time. The rearrangement links TRBV19 to TRBJ1-6, with TRBD1 as a possible D gene (6 bases). With 3 bases removed from V and 10 bases from J, the gap between germline ends came to 19 bases. This CDR3 is built from 16 residues. In germline, CDR1 is LNHDA, CDR2 SQIVND (reference sequence). The CDR3 DNA reads TGTGCCAGTAGTATTTTACGGACGGGGCAGGGGTCACCCCTCCACTTT. Its protein is CASSILRTGQGSPLHF.

J is TRBJ2-1 and V is TRBV5-1; 16 positions agree with TRBD2. J was trimmed by 15 bases and V by 9 bases; bases with no gene match: 12. This CDR3 contains 14 residues. Germline values: CDR1 SGHRS, CDR2 YFSETQ. CDR3 bases: TGCGCCACCCGTCCGGGACTAGCGGGAGGGCGGGCGTTCTTC. Amino acid sequence: CATRPGLAGGRAFF. The full variable domain, its missing parts supplied by reference TRBV5-1 and TRBJ2-1, is KAGVTQTPRYLIKTRGQQVTLSCSPISGHRSVSWYQQTPGQGLQFLFEYFSETQRNKGNFPGRFSGRQFSNSRSEMNVSTLELGDSALYLCATRPGLAGGRAFFGPGTRLTVL.

The J gene is TRBJ1-2, the V gene TRBV5-1, with D perhaps matching TRBD1 (6 bases). The germline CDR1 and CDR2 sequences are SGHRS and YFSETQ. The V gene lost 1 base and the J gene lost 2 bases, with 9 bases spanning the gap. This CDR3 region has 14 residues. CDR3 DNA sequence: TGCGCCAGCAGCTTGCAGGGGCGGAACTATGGCTACACCTTC. This codes for CASSLQGRNYGYTF.

The rearrangement links TRBV6-5 to TRBJ2-3; tentative D call: TRBD1 (8 bases). The CDR3 is 15 amino acids. Germline V gives CDR1 MNHEY, CDR2 SVGAGI. Trimming shortened V by 4 bases and J by 2 bases, and 13 bases separated the two germline ends. The CDR3 reads CASSSAGQVTDTQYF. CDR3 in DNA: TGTGCCAGCAGTTCAGCGGGACAGGTCACAGATACGCAGTATTTT.

This sequence joins TRBV7-9 and TRBJ2-2; D not resolved. V was clipped by 4 bases and J by 3 bases, with 6 bases between them. CDR1 is SEHNR and CDR2 is FQNEAQ in the germline V gene (reference sequence). The CDR3 sequence is 13 residues long. This CDR3 reads CASSWSYTGELFF. As DNA, the CDR3 is TGTGCCAGCAGCTGGAGCTACACCGGGGAGCTGTTTTTT.

The V and J genes are TRBV28 and TRBJ1-3; TRBD1 is a possible D gene (6 bases). CDR1 MDHEN and CDR2 SYDVKM come from the germline V gene. Trimming took off 4 bases at V and 5 bases at J, with 15 bases between the two ends. The CDR3 contains 15 residues. DNA for the CDR3: TGTGCCAGCAGTTCCTCAGGGGTCCCCCGAAACACCATATATTTT. Its translation: CASSSSGVPRNTIYF. The whole variable domain, filled in from reference TRBV28 and TRBJ1-3, reads DVKVTQSSRYLVKRTGEKVFLECVQDMDHENMFWYRQDPGLGLRLIYFSYDVKMKEKGDIPEGYSVSREKKERFSLILESASTNQTSMYLCASSSSGVPRNTIYFGEGSWLTVV.

V and J are TRBV20-1 and TRBJ1-2; D remains ambiguous. CDR1 is DFQATT and CDR2 is SNEGSKA in the germline V gene (reference sequence). The V end was cut by 6 bases, the J end by 8 bases, with 10 bases between. The CDR3 is 10 residues long. The CDR3 region has the DNA TGCAGTGCCTCAAAGGAGGGCTACACCTTC. Residues: CSASKEGYTF.

The V gene is TRBV5-6, the J gene TRBJ1-5, with 10 nucleotides matching TRBD1. This CDR3 contains 14 residues. Germline CDR1 is SGHDT and CDR2 is YYEEEE. V trimming: 4 bases; J trimming: 5 bases; junction bases outside the gene matches: 3. CDR3 protein: CASSLGQGYQPQHF. CDR3 bases: TGTGCCAGCAGCCTGGGACAGGGGTATCAGCCCCAGCATTTT.

This clone was recorded only once. The V call is TRBV7-2, the J call TRBJ2-3, with D hard to call. This CDR3 is built from 14 residues. Germline V gene sequence: CDR1 SGHTA, CDR2 FQGNSA. Trimming pared 5 bases from V and 4 bases from J, leaving 13 bases between. CDR3 coding DNA: TGTGCCAGCAGCCCGCAGGCCTACTCAGATACGCAGTATTTT. This codes for CASSPQAYSDTQYF. Full variable domain (outside the CDR3, taken from reference TRBV7-2 and TRBJ2-3): GAGVSQSPSNKVTEKGKDVELRCDPISGHTALYWYRQSLGQGLEFLIYFQGNSAPDKSGLPSDRFSAERTGGSVSTLTIQRTQQEDSAVYLCASSPQAYSDTQYFGPGTRLTVL.

This chain links TRBV9 with TRBJ1-3; 7 bases align to TRBD1. V dropped 0 bases and J dropped 3; count of bases not matched to a gene: 12. The CDR3 runs 18 residues. Per germline, CDR1 SGDLS and CDR2 YYNGEE. As DNA, the CDR3 is TGTGCCAGCAGCGTAGAGGGACAGCCCAGTCCCTATGGAAACACCATATATTTT. It specifies CASSVEGQPSPYGNTIYF.

This clone came up a few times. The chain has TRBV6-6 and TRBJ2-3, with TRBD2 matching 16 bases. J lost 5 bases, V lost 5 bases, and 10 bases had no gene match. Germline V lookup: CDR1 MNHNY, CDR2 SVGAGI (reference sequence). There are 18 residues in the CDR3. The CDR3 region has the DNA TGTGCCAGCAGTCCCGGGACTAGCGGGAGGGCCGGGAGAGATACGCAGTATTTT. Translated, it gives CASSPGTSGRAGRDTQYF.

V usage is TRBV28 and J usage is TRBJ1-4; 8 bases are shared with TRBD1. Germline values: CDR1 MDHEN, CDR2 SYDVKM. V was clipped by 8 bases and J by 7 bases; unmatched bases: 9. The CDR3 is made up of 14 amino acids. This CDR3 is CASGTTGVGEKLFF. Written as DNA, the CDR3 is TGTGCCAGCGGTACGACAGGGGTAGGTGAAAAACTGTTTTTT.

The chain carries TRBV27 and TRBJ2-3; 7 bases align to TRBD2. This CDR3 contains 15 residues. V was clipped by 4 bases and J by 1 base; unmatched bases: 5. Germline CDR1 MNHEY, CDR2 SMNVEV (reference sequence). CDR3 loop: CASSSAGEGTDTQYF. CDR3 bases: TGTGCCAGCAGTTCCGCGGGAGAGGGCACAGATACGCAGTATTTT.

This rearrangement joins TRBV15 to TRBJ2-2; no reliable D call. The V gene's germline CDR1 is LNHNV and CDR2 YYDKDF (reference sequence). V was pared by 3 bases and J by 9 bases, with 8 bases between. The CDR3 extends over 12 amino acids. DNA of the CDR3: TGTGCCACCAGCAGTCCGCGCCGGGAGCTGTTTTTT. It specifies CATSSPRRELFF.

This chain uses TRBV28 with TRBJ1-4; a weak D match, TRBD1 (5 bases). CDR3 length equals 13 residues. The V gene's germline CDR1 is MDHEN and CDR2 SYDVKM. The ends were cut back, 10 bases at V and 6 bases at J, with 15 bases in the middle. The CDR3 is CATSQGGDEKLFF. DNA for the CDR3: TGTGCCACCTCCCAGGGAGGGGATGAAAAACTGTTTTTT.

The chain couples TRBV12-3 or TRBV12-4 to TRBJ2-1; D not certain. Trimming left V 6 bases short and J 10 bases short, with 13 bases between. This CDR3 is 12 amino acids long. The CDR3 reads CASSLLTVEQFF. The CDR3 region has the DNA TGTGCCAGCAGCCTCCTCACGGTCGAGCAGTTCTTC.

The rearrangement joins TRBV6-5 to TRBJ2-1; 9 bases map to TRBD1. Trimming took 0 bases from V and 7 from J; bases not matched to a gene: 4. Germline V CDR1 and CDR2: MNHEY, SVGAGI. The CDR3 contains 15 residues. CDR3 protein: CASSYSGQGRNEQFF. The CDR3 DNA is TGTGCCAGCAGTTACTCCGGACAGGGGAGGAATGAGCAGTTCTTC.

Here the CDR3 reads CASSPNLERNEQFF. The CDR3 bases are TGTGCCAGCTCACCGAATTTAGAAAGAAATGAGCAGTTCTTC. The chain links TRBV18 to TRBJ2-1, with unresolved D. The CDR3 consists of 14 residues. The V gene's germline CDR1 is KGHSH and CDR2 LQKENI. With 3 bases removed from V and 7 bases from J, the gap between germline ends came to 13 bases.

V and J are TRBV28 and TRBJ2-2; 7 bases agree with TRBD1. CDR3 length equals 15 residues. The germline V gene has CDR1 MDHEN and CDR2 SYDVKM. V was clipped by 6 bases and J by 4 bases; unmatched bases: 8. CDR3 sequence (DNA): TGTGCCAGCAGGTGGAAGGGGGCTGTCACCGGGGAGCTGTTTTTT. Its protein is CASRWKGAVTGELFF.